Detailed here is one T cell receptor (beta chain). Here immunoSEQ multiplex PCR was the method, and the copy in TCRdb shows in-frame clones only, minus some. This sample has about 500,000 clones; roughly 74% occur once, and the top ten carry about 0.012%. J was trimmed by 1 base and V by 4 bases; bases with no gene match: 5. The CDR3 totals 17 residues. Germline V gene sequence: CDR1 SGHDN, CDR2 FVKESK. These data come from a study of shared T cell receptors in the human thymus. The data were also submitted as part of a second study, on human thymus T cells. This second study says: The donor group consisted of healthy Finnish infants who were having corrective surgery for congenital heart defects. Corrective cardiac operations yielded the resected thymus tissue. Thymic and blood repertoires seemed to favor certain V and J genes.

Sequenced material: thymocytes. The source is a boy in the first two years of life with a congenital heart defect. The chain couples TRBV14 to TRBJ2-3; 13 nucleotides line up with TRBD2. In DNA, the CDR3 is TGTGCCAGCAGCCCCGGGACTAGCGGGGAATGCACAGATACGCAGTATTTT. This encodes CASSPGTSGECTDTQYF.